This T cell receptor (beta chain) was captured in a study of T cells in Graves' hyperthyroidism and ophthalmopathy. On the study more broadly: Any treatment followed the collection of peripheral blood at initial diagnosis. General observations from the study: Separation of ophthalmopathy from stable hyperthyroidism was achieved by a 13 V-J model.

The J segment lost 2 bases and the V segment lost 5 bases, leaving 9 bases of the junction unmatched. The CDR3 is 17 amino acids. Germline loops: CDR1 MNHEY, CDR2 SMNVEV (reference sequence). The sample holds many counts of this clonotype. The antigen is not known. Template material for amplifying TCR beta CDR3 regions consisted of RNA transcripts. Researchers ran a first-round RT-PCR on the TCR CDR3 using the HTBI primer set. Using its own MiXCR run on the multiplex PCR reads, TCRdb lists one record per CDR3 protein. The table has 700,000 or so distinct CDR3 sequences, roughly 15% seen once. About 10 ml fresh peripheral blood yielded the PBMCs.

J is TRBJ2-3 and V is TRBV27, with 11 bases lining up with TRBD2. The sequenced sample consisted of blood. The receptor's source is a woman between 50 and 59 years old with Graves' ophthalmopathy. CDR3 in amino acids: CASSTLRLAGNTDTQYF. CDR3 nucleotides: TGTGCCAGCAGTACACTACGACTAGCGGGGAACACAGATACGCAGTATTTT.